A single sample gave rise to the 10 T cell receptor beta chains below, sequenced in a study of T-cell reconstitution after alpha-beta-depleted transplantation in children. A TCRbeta library incorporating unique molecular identifiers was prepared. A single record per CDR3 protein comes from TCRdb applying MiXCR to the PCR reads. The sample lists some 240,000 distinct CDR3 sequences, over 9.5% occurring once. This specimen consisted of PBMCs from the stem cell graft donor, obtained from the stem cell graft. The receptors were sampled from a human donor who donated a stem cell graft to a child with SCID.

This clonotype was observed at least ten times. The chain combines TRBV5-1 with TRBJ2-7; maybe TRBD1 (6 bases). V was trimmed by 4 bases and J by 5 bases, leaving 13 bases between them. Germline loops: CDR1 SGHRS, CDR2 YFSETQ. The CDR3 has 13 residues. In DNA, the CDR3 is TGCGCCAGCAGCCACACAACAGGGAACGAGCAGTACTTC. As protein: CASSHTTGNEQYF.

This clonotype was seen many times. CDR3 residues: CASSYSQMGRFYGYTF. DNA of the CDR3: TGTGCCAGCAGTTACTCGCAGATGGGCAGATTCTATGGCTACACCTTC. This chain uses TRBV6-5 with TRBJ1-2; D gene ambiguous. Germline loops: CDR1 MNHEY, CDR2 SVGAGI. The CDR3 spans 16 residues. The V and J ends lost 0 bases and 4 bases respectively, with 15 bases between them.

The sample holds many counts of this clonotype. The chain joins TRBV9 to TRBJ1-1; D remains ambiguous. This CDR3 has 15 amino acids. Germline V gene data show CDR1 as SGDLS and CDR2 as YYNGEE. Trimming took 0 bases from V and 1 from J, leaving 10 bases between them. CDR3 protein: CASSVGSVSNTEAFF. The CDR3 DNA is TGTGCCAGCAGCGTAGGGTCAGTGTCGAACACTGAAGCTTTCTTT.

This clonotype came up many times. The chain couples TRBV18 to TRBJ2-1; 9 bases line up with TRBD2. Germline V gives CDR1 KGHSH, CDR2 LQKENI. The CDR3 covers 16 residues. The V gene end was trimmed by 1 base and the J gene end by 5 bases; junction bases not matched to a gene: 6. CDR3 nucleotides: TGTGCCAGCTCACCACGGCAGCGGGGGGAACACAATGAGCAGTTCTTC. Translating gives CASSPRQRGEHNEQFF.

This clonotype has ten or more counts. The V gene is TRBV5-1, the J gene TRBJ1-1; perhaps TRBD1 as D (6 bases). V lost 4 bases to trimming and J lost 13 bases, with 14 bases between them. The CDR3 is 11 residues long. In germline, CDR1 is SGHRS, CDR2 YFSETQ. This CDR3 reads CASSQDSLLFF. The CDR3 DNA follows: TGCGCCAGCAGCCAGGACAGCCTACTTTTCTTT.

V gene TRBV5-4 combines with J gene TRBJ2-7, with TRBD1 matching 7 bases. Germline values: CDR1 SGHNT, CDR2 YYREEE (reference sequence). V was clipped by 6 bases and J by 7 bases; unmatched bases: 10. This CDR3 is built from 13 residues. In DNA form, the CDR3 reads TGTGCCAGCAACTCACGGACAGGTTCTGAGCAGTACTTC. This codes for CASNSRTGSEQYF.

This clonotype was recorded at least ten times. V usage is TRBV5-1 and J usage is TRBJ2-7; D is uncertain. Germline V gene lookup returns CDR1 SGHRS and CDR2 YFSETQ. CDR3 size: 16 residues. V was trimmed by 0 bases and J by 2 bases, leaving 15 bases between them. CDR3 DNA: TGCGCCAGCAGCTTGGCCGAGAGACTTTATGCCTACGAGCAGTACTTC. This encodes CASSLAERLYAYEQYF.

Ten or more counts support this clonotype. The chain recombines TRBV7-2 with TRBJ2-7; either TRBD1 or TRBD2 may fit D (5 bases each). The V end lost 4 bases, the J end lost 2 bases, and 15 bases lay between the germline ends. CDR1 SGHTA and CDR2 FQGNSA come from the germline V gene. This CDR3 has 15 residues. CDR3 residues: CASSSTGTQTYEQYF. In DNA, the CDR3 is TGTGCCAGCAGCTCAACCGGGACGCAAACCTACGAGCAGTACTTC.

This clonotype was detected ten times or more. V is TRBV2 and J is TRBJ1-1; D is uncertain. Trimming removed 8 bases from V and 4 bases from J, with 8 bases in between. Germline V lookup: CDR1 SNHLY, CDR2 FYNNEI. This CDR3 has 11 residues. The CDR3 coding sequence is TGTGCCAGCCTGGTGGGCACTGAAGCTTTCTTT. Translation: CASLVGTEAFF.

Many counts were recorded for this clonotype. The chain is built from TRBV7-2 and TRBJ1-5; 7 bases are a match to TRBD1. Germline-derived CDR1 and CDR2 are SGHTA and FQGNSA. Unmatched junction bases numbered 6, after V lost 3 bases and J lost 4 bases. This CDR3 has 15 amino acids. The CDR3 sequence: CASSFGGTANQPQHF. The CDR3 DNA reads TGTGCCAGCAGCTTCGGGGGGACAGCAAATCAGCCCCAGCATTTT. The whole variable domain, remainder taken from reference TRBV7-2 and TRBJ1-5, is GAGVSQSPSNKVTEKGKDVELRCDPISGHTALYWYRQSLGQGLEFLIYFQGNSAPDKSGLPSDRFSAERTGGSVSTLTIQRTQQEDSAVYLCASSFGGTANQPQHFGDGTRLSIL.